Following are 23 T cell receptor beta chains from one sample sequenced in a study of blood T cell repertoires in COVID-19. The method was immunoSEQ multiplex PCR; TCRdb's version includes in-frame clones alone and lacks a portion of them. The table lists approximately 80,000 clones, around 86% of them singletons. Sequencing was carried out using peripheral blood. Receptor source: a man aged 35 to 55 with acute or convalescent COVID-19.

This clone was seen only a few times. V usage is TRBV14 and J usage is TRBJ1-2; D is unresolved. This CDR3 spans 14 amino acids. Trimming left V 1 base short and J 4 bases short, with 10 bases between. Germline loops: CDR1 SGHDN, CDR2 FVKESK. The CDR3 here is CASSQVGGSYGYTF. CDR3 bases: TGTGCCAGCAGCCAAGTTGGAGGCAGCTATGGCTACACCTTC.

This clone was observed a few times. V is TRBV4-1 and J is TRBJ2-4; TRBD2 aligns across 11 bases. This CDR3 region has 19 residues. Germline V gene data show CDR1 as MGHRA and CDR2 as YSYEKL. V trimming: 0 bases; J trimming: 0 bases; junction bases outside the gene matches: 7. CDR3 residues: CASSQEGTSGGLAKNIQYF. The CDR3 nucleotides are TGCGCCAGCAGCCAAGAGGGGACTAGCGGAGGGTTAGCCAAAAACATTCAGTACTTC.

The chain uses TRBV7-2 and TRBJ1-2; possibly TRBD1 for D (6 bases). The CDR3 length is 13 residues. The ends were cut back, 5 bases at V and 8 bases at J, with 15 bases in the middle. CDR1 SGHTA and CDR2 FQGNSA come from the germline V gene. The CDR3 sequence: CASSPRARGGYTF. The CDR3 DNA reads as TGTGCCAGCAGCCCCCGGGCCAGGGGAGGCTACACCTTC. Full variable domain (outside the CDR3, taken from reference TRBV7-2 and TRBJ1-2): GAGVSQSPSNKVTEKGKDVELRCDPISGHTALYWYRQSLGQGLEFLIYFQGNSAPDKSGLPSDRFSAERTGGSVSTLTIQRTQQEDSAVYLCASSPRARGGYTFGSGTRLTVV.

The chain joins TRBV3-1 (or the pseudogene TRBV3-2) to TRBJ2-1; 10 bases align to TRBD1. V shed 2 bases, J shed 9 bases, and the junction held 13 bases outside the gene matches. Germline V gene sequence: CDR1 LGHDT, CDR2 YNNKEL (reference sequence). This CDR3 is 17 amino acids long. The DNA of the CDR3 is TGTGCCAGCAGCCAAAGGCGGGGGACAGGGGTCCTCGGTGAGCAGTTCTTC. Protein sequence: CASSQRRGTGVLGEQFF.

This clone occurred once. The chain uses TRBV7-2 and TRBJ2-1; TRBD2 agrees at 11 bases. CDR3 length: 18 residues. V trimming: 4 bases; J trimming: 6 bases; junction bases outside the gene matches: 14. CDR1 and CDR2 (germline): SGHTA, FQGNSA. The CDR3 DNA reads TGTGCCAGCAGCTCCACCGCGTTCTCCGGGACTAGCGGCAATGAGCAGTTCTTC. Its protein product is CASSSTAFSGTSGNEQFF.

The rearrangement links TRBV4-2 to TRBJ2-1; 7 bases fit TRBD2. The CDR3 totals 18 residues. Trimming took 1 base from V and 9 from J; bases not matched to a gene: 18. The germline CDR1 and CDR2 sequences are LGHNA and YNFKEQ. In DNA form, the CDR3 reads TGTGCCAGCAGCCAAGCCGAGGAAGAGGTGGCGGGAGAAGTTGAGCAGTTCTTC. Its protein product is CASSQAEEEVAGEVEQFF.

The gene calls are TRBV4-3 and TRBJ2-2; 13 positions match TRBD2. V lost 1 base to trimming and J lost 7 bases; unmatched junction nucleotides: 3. Germline V gene data show CDR1 as LGHNA and CDR2 as YSLEER. There are 16 residues in the CDR3. In nucleotides, the CDR3 is TGCGCCAGCAGCCAAGGGGGACTAGCGGGGATCGGGGAGCTGTTTTTT. This encodes CASSQGGLAGIGELFF.

J is TRBJ1-4 and V is TRBV19; D ambiguous. The CDR3 loop spans 12 amino acids. Trimming removed 5 bases from V and 8 bases from J, with 9 bases in between. Germline V CDR1 and CDR2: LNHDA, SQIVND (reference sequence). DNA for the CDR3: TGTGCCAGTAGTTCCCCCCAGGAAAAACTGTTTTTT. This encodes CASSSPQEKLFF.

The chain has TRBV19 and TRBJ2-1; TRBD2 matches 7 bases. The CDR3 is 12 amino acids. Trimming at V came to 8 bases and at J to 3 bases, leaving 1 base not matched to a gene. CDR1 LNHDA and CDR2 SQIVND come from the germline V gene (reference sequence). The CDR3 sequence: CASGRDYNEQFF. DNA for the CDR3: TGTGCCAGTGGGAGGGACTACAATGAGCAGTTCTTC. Looking up the rest from reference TRBV19 and TRBJ2-1 gives the full variable domain: DGGITQSPKYLFRKEGQNVTLSCEQNLNHDAMYWYRQDPGQGLRLIYYSQIVNDFQKGDIAEGYSVSREKKESFPLTVTSAQKNPTAFYLCASGRDYNEQFFGPGTRLTVL.

The chain links TRBV6-5 to TRBJ1-5; tentatively, D is TRBD1 (5 bases). This CDR3 is 14 amino acids long. V was cut by 5 bases and J by 0 bases, with 8 bases left in between. Germline assignment: CDR1 MNHEY and CDR2 SVGAGI. CDR3 amino acids: CASSLQVSNQPQHF. As DNA, the CDR3 is TGTGCCAGCAGTCTACAGGTTAGCAATCAGCCCCAGCATTTT.

The chain joins TRBV9 to TRBJ1-5; maybe TRBD1 (6 bases). The CDR3 length is 15 residues. The germline V gene has CDR1 SGDLS and CDR2 YYNGEE. V gave up 3 bases and J gave up 5 bases, with 15 bases separating them. CDR3 loop: CASSAQDSRDQPQHF. CDR3 coding DNA: TGTGCCAGCAGCGCCCAGGACAGTCGCGATCAGCCCCAGCATTTT.

The gene calls are TRBV7-2 and TRBJ2-5; possibly TRBD1 for D (6 bases). This CDR3 comprises 13 residues. V shed 5 bases and J shed 6 bases, with 13 bases lying between them. Germline CDR1 reads SGHTA; CDR2 reads FQGNSA. In DNA, the CDR3 is TGTGCCAGCAGCCCCGAGGGGGTGCAGACCCAGTACTTC. It is translated as CASSPEGVQTQYF.

V is TRBV30 and J is TRBJ1-1, with 8 bases fitting TRBD1. J lost 0 bases, V lost 5 bases, and 2 bases had no gene match. Germline V lookup: CDR1 GTSNPN, CDR2 SVGIG (reference sequence). There are 13 residues in the CDR3. The CDR3 reads CAWDRGMNTEAFF. The CDR3 bases are TGTGCCTGGGACAGGGGCATGAACACTGAAGCTTTCTTT.

J is TRBJ1-2 and V is TRBV2; D might be TRBD1 (5 bases). V gave up 6 bases and J gave up 7 bases, with 15 bases separating them. The CDR3 is 13 amino acids. In germline, CDR1 is SNHLY, CDR2 FYNNEI. Here the CDR3 reads CASSPTASAGYTF. The CDR3 nucleotides are TGTGCCAGCAGCCCGACAGCGTCTGCTGGCTACACCTTC.

This clone has a handful of counts. The chain has TRBV5-1 and TRBJ1-2; 7 bases align to TRBD1. V trimming: 2 bases; J trimming: 6 bases; junction bases outside the gene matches: 10. The CDR3 totals 15 residues. Germline V gene lookup returns CDR1 SGHRS and CDR2 YFSETQ. The CDR3 region is CASSLGDTGAHGYTF. The CDR3 DNA reads TGCGCCAGCAGCTTAGGGGATACAGGGGCCCATGGCTACACCTTC.

The chain is built from TRBV13 and TRBJ2-3; TRBD2 matches 8 bases. CDR1 is PRHDT, CDR2 FYEKMQ, per germline (reference sequence). The CDR3 is 15 amino acids. Losses at the gene ends were 2 bases for V and 5 bases for J; bases not matched to a gene: 6. The CDR3 region has the DNA TGTGCCAGCAGCTTAATCGGGGGGGCAGAAGATACGCAGTATTTT. It yields the protein CASSLIGGAEDTQYF.

V and J are TRBV20-1 and TRBJ2-5; possible D gene TRBD2, 5 bases. From germline, CDR1 is DFQATT and CDR2 SNEGSKA (reference sequence). This CDR3 has 15 residues. V was cut by 4 bases and J by 5 bases, with 20 bases left in between. The CDR3 region has the DNA TGCAGTGCTAATGATCGGGAAAGCTCGGCGGAGACCCAGTACTTC. Residues: CSANDRESSAETQYF.

The chain has TRBV23-1 and TRBJ2-2; TRBD2 might be the D (6 bases). TRBV23-1 is known as an ORF, though its function is uncertain. The length of the CDR3 is 16 residues. The V and J ends lost 1 base and 5 bases respectively, with 14 bases between them. This CDR3 is CASSQLRGDGTGELFF. The CDR3 DNA sequence: TGCGCCAGCAGTCAATTGCGGGGTGACGGGACCGGGGAGCTGTTTTTT.

J is TRBJ1-3 and V is TRBV4-2; tentative D call: TRBD1 (6 bases). V lost 2 bases, J lost 2 bases, and 7 bases lay in between. Germline CDR1 reads LGHNA; CDR2 reads YNFKEQ. The CDR3 sequence is 14 residues long. CDR3: CASSQNRAGNTIYF. CDR3 coding DNA: TGTGCCAGCAGCCAAAACAGGGCTGGAAACACCATATATTTT.

J is TRBJ1-2 and V is TRBV5-6; D is possibly TRBD1 (5 bases). This CDR3 contains 15 residues. CDR1 is SGHDT and CDR2 is YYEEEE in the germline V gene. V was trimmed by 0 bases and J by 4 bases, leaving 13 bases between them. The CDR3 loop is CASSLVGSGLYGYTF. In DNA form, the CDR3 reads TGTGCCAGCAGCTTGGTCGGGTCAGGGCTCTATGGCTACACCTTC.

This sequence joins TRBV11-2 and TRBJ2-7; 7 nucleotides agree with TRBD2. Trimming removed 1 base from V and 6 bases from J; junction bases left unmatched: 3. This CDR3 comprises 13 residues. CDR1 SGHAT and CDR2 FQNNGV come from the germline V gene. CDR3 residues: CASSLATGGEQYF. The CDR3 region has the DNA TGTGCCAGCAGCTTAGCGACGGGGGGCGAGCAGTACTTC.

In this sample, this clone turned up a few times. V and J are TRBV19 and TRBJ2-1; perhaps TRBD2 as D (5 bases). Germline V lookup: CDR1 LNHDA, CDR2 SQIVND (reference sequence). V was trimmed by 1 base and J by 8 bases, leaving 15 bases between them. This CDR3 spans 15 amino acids. The CDR3 protein is CASSIGPSGVYEQFF. In DNA form, the CDR3 reads TGTGCCAGTAGTATAGGCCCCTCCGGGGTCTATGAGCAGTTCTTC. The variable domain in full, with the rest retrieved from reference TRBV19 and TRBJ2-1, is DGGITQSPKYLFRKEGQNVTLSCEQNLNHDAMYWYRQDPGQGLRLIYYSQIVNDFQKGDIAEGYSVSREKKESFPLTVTSAQKNPTAFYLCASSIGPSGVYEQFFGPGTRLTVL.

This clone showed up just a few times. The chain combines TRBV30 with TRBJ1-6; TRBD1 might be the D (5 bases). Germline-derived CDR1 and CDR2 are GTSNPN and SVGIG (reference sequence). CDR3 size: 13 residues. V lost 3 bases and J lost 5, with 8 bases in between. CDR3 in DNA: TGTGCCTGGAGGCCCAGGGATAATTCACCCCTCCACTTT. Its translation: CAWRPRDNSPLHF.